The source of this T cell receptor beta chain is a study of T cells after yellow fever vaccination (dated 2019 in TCRdb). Study-wide context: The SMART-Seq v4 Ultra Low Input RNA kit was used to prepare libraries from fractions with low cell numbers. Bulk TCR alpha and beta repertoires were sequenced longitudinally to track T-cell clones before and after primary and booster YFV17D yellow fever vaccination. The cohort comprised two healthy male donors, one aged 18 to 29 and one aged 30 to 40 years. Bulk PBMC replicates and cell subsets were isolated from blood drawn at multiple timepoints before and after both primary and secondary immunization. Beyond this particular receptor, the publication reports: Only two donors were included in the study, so the extent to which the findings can be generalized is limited. Most clones expanded after primary vaccination were re-detected after the booster (almost 98% of CD4 and approximately 89% of CD8), suggesting broad memory maintenance. A small share of clonotypes occurred in both CD4 and CD8 compartments, likely arising from convergent recombination. The secondary T-cell response was found to be weaker but faster than the primary response, with a peak reached on day 5 rather than on day 15. Computational filtering was needed because FACS-sorted repertoires could contain abundant contaminating clonotypes from the bulk population.

TCR cDNA was synthesized by 5'RACE template switching, through which a universal primer site and unique molecular identifiers were introduced. cDNA synthesis was primed from both the TCR alpha and TCR beta constant segments. Library amplification involved two PCR steps, and the second step added sample barcodes and sequencing adapters. Libraries were sequenced on Illumina HiSeq 2500 (2x100 bp) or NovaSeq (2x150 bp). In the original analysis: Demultiplexing of reads and collapsing into UMI consensus sequences were performed with MIGEC, and V(D)J alignment was carried out with MiXCR. Using edgeR on replicate PBMC samples, clonotypes were called vaccine-responding if FDR was below 0.01 and the log2 fold change was above 5 up to day 15. Each bulk clonotype received a CD4 or CD8 identity based on whether the sequenced CD4 or CD8 repertoire contained that clonotype at higher abundance. The public sequencing data were trimmed at Q25 with fastp and processed into clonotypes with MiXCR by TCRdb, which kept only in-frame beta chains. Rows are combined by CDR3 protein, so each entry shows the most common genes and DNA. TCRdb's processing, not the study's, gives the V and J calls here. This sample gives some 600,000 distinct CDR3 sequences in total; about a sixth of them show up just once. Roughly 17% of the sample lies in the top ten.

Sample treatment or condition, as interpreted from the label and publication: live attenuated yellow fever vaccine strain. Two biological replicates of bulk PBMCs were collected at each blood-draw timepoint. PBMCs were isolated from peripheral blood using a standard Ficoll-Paque protocol. TriZol was used to extract RNA from bulk PBMCs, CD4 and CD8 fractions, and dextramer-positive and dextramer-negative fractions. V drops 2 bases and J drops 0 bases, leaving 10 bases in between. Taken from the germline V gene, the CDR1 and CDR2 loops are ENHRY and SYGVKD. The CDR3 has 15 amino acids, counting the end cysteine and phenylalanine. The read is trimmed to its CDR3 DNA, 45 bases read in frame from base 1. This clonotype showed up many times. What this receptor recognizes is not known. Base qualities were left out, and no much larger clone turns up one base away.

The sequence is built from TRBV10-3 and TRBJ1-1; no D gene is confidently identified. The specimen was PBMCs, collected roughly 5 days after the first yellow fever vaccination. The receptor comes from a man younger than 35 who received the YFV17D yellow fever vaccine. The CDR3 region has the sequence CAISEGTEVNTEAFF. DNA sequence: TGTGCCATCAGTGAGGGAACAGAGGTGAACACTGAAGCTTTCTTT.